This T cell receptor beta chain comes out of a study of T cell responses to AZD1222 COVID-19 vaccine. Concerning this clone: Its antigen is still unknown.

Trimming shortened V by 4 bases and J by 2 bases, and 15 bases separated the two germline ends. The CDR3 spans 15 residues. Germline lookup yields CDR1 SGHRS and CDR2 YFSETQ. Notes on the study in general: Regions left unmutated in variants are reportedly the target of nearly half of spike-specific TCRs. Seropositive at baseline were only a handful of AZD1222 recipients.

Profiled with immunoSEQ multiplex PCR; TCRdb holds only in-frame clones, not every one. The data contain over 100,000 clones, approximately 84% of them seen just once; the ten biggest clones take up approximately 20%. The source was peripheral blood, collected on day 0 of AZD1222 vaccination. The sequence was obtained from an adult in good health. The chain couples TRBV5-1 to TRBJ2-5; tentatively, D is TRBD1 (5 bases). DNA of the CDR3: TGCGCCAGCAGCGGATTAGGACAACCACAAGAGACCCAGTACTTC. Its translation is CASSGLGQPQETQYF.